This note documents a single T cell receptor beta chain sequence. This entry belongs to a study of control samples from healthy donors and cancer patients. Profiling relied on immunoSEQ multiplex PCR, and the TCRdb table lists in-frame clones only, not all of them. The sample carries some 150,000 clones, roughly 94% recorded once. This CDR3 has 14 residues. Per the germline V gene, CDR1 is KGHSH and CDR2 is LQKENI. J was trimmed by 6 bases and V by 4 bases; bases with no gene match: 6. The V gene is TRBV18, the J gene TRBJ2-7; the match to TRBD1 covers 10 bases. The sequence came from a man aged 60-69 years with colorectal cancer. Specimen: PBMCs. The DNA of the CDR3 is TGTGCCAGCTCACAACCGGGACAGGGGTTCGAGCAGTACTTC. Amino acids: CASSQPGQGFEQYF. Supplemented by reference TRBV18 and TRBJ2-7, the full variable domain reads NAGVMQNPRHLVRRRGQEARLRCSPMKGHSHVYWYRQLPEEGLKFMVYLQKENIIDESGMPKERFSAEFPKEGPSILRIQQVVRGDSAAYFCASSQPGQGFEQYFGPGTRLTVT.